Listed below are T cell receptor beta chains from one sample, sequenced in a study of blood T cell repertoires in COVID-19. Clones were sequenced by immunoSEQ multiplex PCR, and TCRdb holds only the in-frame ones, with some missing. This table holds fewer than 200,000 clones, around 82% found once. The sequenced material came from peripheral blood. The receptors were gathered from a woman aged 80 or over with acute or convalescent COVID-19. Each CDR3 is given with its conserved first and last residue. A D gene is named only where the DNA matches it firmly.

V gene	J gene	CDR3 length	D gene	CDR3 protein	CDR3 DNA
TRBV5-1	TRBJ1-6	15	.	CASSLGGEYNSPLHF	TGCGCCAGCAGCTTAGGAGGAGAGTATAATTCACCCCTCCACTTT
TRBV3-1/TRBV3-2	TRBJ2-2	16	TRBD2	CASGTSGGTNTGELFF	TGTGCCAGCGGGACTAGCGGGGGGACCAACACCGGGGAGCTGTTTTTT
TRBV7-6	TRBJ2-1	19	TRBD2	CASSPSPPSGQSSYNEQFF	TGTGCCAGCAGCCCCTCCCCCCCTAGCGGGCAGAGCTCCTACAATGAGCAGTTCTTC
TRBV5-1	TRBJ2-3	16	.	CASSLALDSGTDTQYF	TGCGCCAGCAGCTTGGCCCTGGACAGTGGCACAGATACGCAGTATTTT
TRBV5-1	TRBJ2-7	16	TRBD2	CASRAGTSRSSREQYF	TGCGCCAGCAGGGCCGGGACTAGCCGGTCGTCTCGCGAGCAGTACTTC
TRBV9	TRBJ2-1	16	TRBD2	CASSVGDSGSYNEQFF	TGTGCCAGCAGCGTAGGTGATAGCGGGAGTTACAATGAGCAGTTCTTC
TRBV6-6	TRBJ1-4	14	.	CASSTTGTNEKLFF	TGTGCCAGCAGCACGACAGGCACTAATGAAAAACTGTTTTTT
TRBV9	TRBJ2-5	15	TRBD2	CASSVGSGREETQYF	TGTGCCAGCAGCGTAGGTAGCGGGAGGGAAGAGACCCAGTACTTC
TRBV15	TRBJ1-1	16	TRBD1	CATSRGLGQPRTEAFF	TGTGCCACCAGCAGAGGACTGGGACAGCCAAGGACTGAAGCTTTCTTT
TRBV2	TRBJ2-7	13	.	CASSEGLPYEQYF	TGTGCCAGCAGTGAAGGACTTCCCTACGAGCAGTACTTC